The rows below give T cell receptor beta chains drawn from one sample of a study of blood T cell repertoires in COVID-19. TCRdb keeps only in-frame clones here, not all; method: immunoSEQ multiplex PCR. The sample yields roughly 180,000 clones, 75% to 90% seen once. The sequencing sample was made of peripheral blood. The source of these receptors is a woman between 40 and 50 years old with COVID-19, enrolled during active disease. Both conserved end residues are part of each CDR3. Some rows mark clone size as missing; the rest say once, few, many or name a class of expanded clone.

TRBV23-1	TRBJ2-7	-	CASSGGLQGIYEQYF
TRBV10-3	TRBJ2-5	-	CAISRDFQETQYF
TRBV7-9	TRBJ1-2	once	CASSLGGESGYTF
TRBV19	TRBJ1-5	-	CASTLWEGNQPQHF
TRBV27	TRBJ1-2	-	CASRQTAVYGYTF
TRBV7-8	TRBJ2-2	-	CASSILGELFF
TRBV5-1	TRBJ1-1	few	CASQSGGARNTEAFF
TRBV6-5	TRBJ2-3	once	CASSSPRRNTDTQYF
TRBV18	TRBJ1-6	-	CASSPTASSYNSPLHF
TRBV7-9	TRBJ2-5	-	CASTRLVAEETQYF
TRBV9	TRBJ2-2	-	CASQITGTANTGELFF
TRBV2	TRBJ1-5	-	CASSGTGTSSNQPQHF
TRBV5-1	TRBJ1-2	once	CASSQTGEVAGYTF
TRBV2	TRBJ2-3	-	CASTRASGGSDTQYF
TRBV5-1	TRBJ2-7	-	CASGQGGLSEQYF
TRBV7-9	TRBJ1-2	once	CASSPDRTLF
TRBV6-5	TRBJ2-7	-	CASTRTGSYSYEQYF
TRBV12-5	TRBJ1-3	-	CASGLVRGTGVGNTIYF
TRBV6-6	TRBJ1-2	few	CASSYEAAGYGYTF
TRBV2	TRBJ2-7	-	CAMKDRGFYEQYF
TRBV4-1	TRBJ2-7	-	CASSQPGLAGGTSYEQYF
TRBV7-9	TRBJ1-2	once	CASSPGANYGYTF
TRBV4-1	TRBJ1-1	-	CASSQEWPGIGTEAFF